This TCR beta chain comes out of a study of OX40 agonist ivuxolimab in advanced cancers. A note on the overall study: Ivuxolimab was an agonistic, fully human IgG2 monoclonal antibody directed against OX40 (CD134), a costimulatory receptor. The monotherapy dose-escalation portion (N of about 52 patients) of the phase I ivuxolimab trial is reported in the paper. Intravenous ivuxolimab was administered to patients every 2 weeks at six dose levels: 0.01, 0.1, 0.3, 1.5, 3 and 10 mg/kg. Of the approximately 50 dose-escalation patients, hepatocellular carcinoma was present in about 19, melanoma in approximately 15, renal cell carcinoma in 9 and head and neck cancer in 9. Partial responses occurred in three dose-escalation patients: two with cutaneous melanoma and one with hepatocellular carcinoma. A male proportion of 75% to 85% and a mean age of about 60 years, ranging from 23 to 79, were recorded for the dose-escalation cohort. Patients were allowed to have had prior anti-PD-1, anti-PD-L1 or anti-CTLA-4 therapy, and 40% of the dose-escalation patients had been treated with checkpoint inhibitors. The point of sequencing TCRbeta in the periphery was to test whether ivuxolimab changed TCR sequence diversity and drove clonal T-cell expansion. What the work shows at the level of the full study, not this receptor alone: In partial responders in the 0.1-3.0 mg/kg groups, normalized peripheral clonal expansion was found to be among the lowest, especially among CD8+ T cells. After ivuxolimab, expanded clones were on average more numerous among CD8+ T cells than among CD4+ T cells. Antigen specificity was not determined for the clonally expanded peripheral T cells. Low levels of normalized T-cell clonal expansion were also seen in some patients who did not respond. At doses of 0.1 to 3.0 mg/kg, clonal expansion of both CD4+ and CD8+ blood T cells was observed from baseline to week 6.

Patients with a history of autoimmune disease or receiving systemic immunosuppression were excluded from the trial. In every dose cohort, peripheral blood was drawn for TCR sequencing at baseline, cycle 4 day 1, and cycle 7 day 1. The samples were taken from a phase I, first-in-human, multicenter, open-label dose-escalation trial of ivuxolimab. Adults with locally advanced or metastatic head and neck squamous cell, hepatocellular, melanoma or renal cell carcinoma were enrolled in the trial. Before TCR sequencing, CD4+ T cells and CD8+ T cells from peripheral blood were sorted into separate populations. Genomic DNA was extracted from sorted cells for sequencing of the TCRbeta CDR3 region. The immunoSEQ Assay was used for sequencing of TCRbeta CDR3 regions. TCRdb carries this immuneACCESS record with in-frame sequences only. Its versions omit some clonotypes, under half of them owing to an unresolved V gene in the studies checked, with the rest unexplained. In this sample the table shows under 100,000 clones, more than 80% of which occur a single time. 2.4% of the sample rests with the top ten.

Of note for this clone: Its antigen is currently not known. The record has no base qualities; no much larger clone is one base away.

V sheds 5 bases and J sheds 1 base, leaving 9 bases between their ends. Counted from cysteine to phenylalanine, this CDR3 has 15 amino acids. The kept DNA is CDR3 alone, 45 bases in frame from the first base. Via the germline V gene, CDR1 is SGHTA and CDR2 FQGNSA. The chain uses TRBV7-2 and TRBJ2-6; the D segment could be TRBD2, given 5 matching bases. The origin of this receptor is an adult with an advanced solid tumor such as melanoma, head and neck, liver or kidney cancer. Sequencing was performed on CD4+ or CD8+ T cells sorted from blood, taken in a trial of the OX40 agonist ivuxolimab. The CDR3 is CASSPPGSGANVLTF. DNA sequence: TGTGCCAGCAGCCCTCCGGGGTCTGGGGCCAACGTCCTGACTTTC.